This note documents a single TCR beta chain sequence. This sample is part of a study of shared clonotypes between healthy human individuals. Naive CD8 cells were CD45RO-negative, positively selected for CCR7, excluding terminally differentiated effector memory CD45RA+ cells. Measured with immunoSEQ multiplex PCR; TCRdb has only the in-frame clones, and not every one. The table shows 1.5 million to 2.5 million clones, with around 96% occurring only once. CDR1 GTSNPN and CDR2 SVGIG come from the germline V gene (reference sequence). With V trimmed by 0 bases and J by 3 bases, 9 bases remained unmatched. CDR3 size: 16 residues.

The TCR was taken from a man aged 18 to 35 in good health. Sequencing was done on a sample of naive CD8+ T cells sorted from blood. This chain connects TRBV30 to TRBJ2-3; 7 positions agree with TRBD2. The DNA of the CDR3 is TGTGCCTGGAGTGTACGGGAGGCGGGAGTGACAGATACGCAGTATTTT. Translation gives CAWSVREAGVTDTQYF.